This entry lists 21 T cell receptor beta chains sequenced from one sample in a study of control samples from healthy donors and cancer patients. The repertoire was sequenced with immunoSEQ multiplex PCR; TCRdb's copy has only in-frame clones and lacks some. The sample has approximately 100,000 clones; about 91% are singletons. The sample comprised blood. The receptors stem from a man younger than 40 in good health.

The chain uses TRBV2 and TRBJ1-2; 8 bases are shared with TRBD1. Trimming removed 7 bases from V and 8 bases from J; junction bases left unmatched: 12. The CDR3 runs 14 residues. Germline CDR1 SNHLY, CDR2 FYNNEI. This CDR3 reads CASNLDRVGVGYTF. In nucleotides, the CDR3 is TGTGCCAGCAATCTGGACAGGGTAGGGGTCGGCTACACCTTC.

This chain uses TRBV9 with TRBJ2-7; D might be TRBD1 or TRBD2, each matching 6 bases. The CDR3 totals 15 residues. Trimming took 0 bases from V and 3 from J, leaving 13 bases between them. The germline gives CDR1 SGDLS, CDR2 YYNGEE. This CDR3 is CASSVEGGLDYEQYF. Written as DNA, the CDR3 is TGTGCCAGCAGCGTAGAAGGGGGGCTGGACTACGAGCAGTACTTC.

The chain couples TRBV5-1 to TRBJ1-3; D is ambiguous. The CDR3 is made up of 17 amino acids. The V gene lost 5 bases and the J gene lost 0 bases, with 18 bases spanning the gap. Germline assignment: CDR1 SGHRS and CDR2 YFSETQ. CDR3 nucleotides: TGCGCCAGCAGGTCCCGGCCCGCGAGTAACTCTGGAAACACCATATATTTT. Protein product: CASRSRPASNSGNTIYF.

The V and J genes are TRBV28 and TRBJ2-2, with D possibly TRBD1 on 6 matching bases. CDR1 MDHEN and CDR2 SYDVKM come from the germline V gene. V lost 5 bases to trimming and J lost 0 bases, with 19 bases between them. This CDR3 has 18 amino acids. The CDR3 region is CASSLPPRTVPNTGELFF. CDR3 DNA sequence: TGTGCCAGCAGTCTGCCCCCTAGGACAGTCCCGAACACCGGGGAGCTGTTTTTT.

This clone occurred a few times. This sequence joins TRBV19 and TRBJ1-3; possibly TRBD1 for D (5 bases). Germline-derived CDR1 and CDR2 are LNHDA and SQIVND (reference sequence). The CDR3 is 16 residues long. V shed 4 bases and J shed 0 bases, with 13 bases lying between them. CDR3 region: CASSTGTPRSGNTIYF. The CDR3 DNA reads TGTGCCAGTAGTACCGGGACTCCTCGCTCTGGAAACACCATATATTTT.

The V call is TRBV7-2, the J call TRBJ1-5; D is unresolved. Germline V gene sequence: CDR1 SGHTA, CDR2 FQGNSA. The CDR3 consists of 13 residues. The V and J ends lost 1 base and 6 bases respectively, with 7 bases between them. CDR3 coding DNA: TGTGCCAGCAGCTTAGAACGGTTTCAGCCCCAGCATTTT. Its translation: CASSLERFQPQHF.

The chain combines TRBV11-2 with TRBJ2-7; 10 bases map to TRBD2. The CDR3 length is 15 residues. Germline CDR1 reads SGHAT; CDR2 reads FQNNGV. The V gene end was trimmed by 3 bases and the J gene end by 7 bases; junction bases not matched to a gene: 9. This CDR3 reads CASSLRASGREEQYF. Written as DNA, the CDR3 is TGTGCCAGCAGCTTGAGGGCTAGCGGGAGAGAGGAGCAGTACTTC.

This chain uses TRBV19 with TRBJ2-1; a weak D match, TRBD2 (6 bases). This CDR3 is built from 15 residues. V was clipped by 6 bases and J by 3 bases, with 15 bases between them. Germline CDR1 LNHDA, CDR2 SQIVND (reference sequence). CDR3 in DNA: TGTGCCAGTAGCGGGAGTCTCGCCAACTACAATGAGCAGTTCTTC. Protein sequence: CASSGSLANYNEQFF.

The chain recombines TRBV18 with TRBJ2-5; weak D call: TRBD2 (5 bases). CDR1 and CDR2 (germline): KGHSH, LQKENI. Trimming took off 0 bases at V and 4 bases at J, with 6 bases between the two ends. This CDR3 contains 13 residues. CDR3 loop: CASSPPTTETQYF. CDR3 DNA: TGTGCCAGCTCACCACCGACTACAGAGACCCAGTACTTC.

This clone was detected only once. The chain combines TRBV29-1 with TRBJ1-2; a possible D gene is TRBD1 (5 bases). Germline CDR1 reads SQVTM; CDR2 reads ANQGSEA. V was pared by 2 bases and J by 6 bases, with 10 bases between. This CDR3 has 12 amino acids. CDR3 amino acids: CSVESKQDGYTF. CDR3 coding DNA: TGCAGCGTTGAATCTAAACAGGATGGCTACACCTTC.

The CDR3 region is CASSPPQNSPLHF. In nucleotides, the CDR3 is TGTGCCAGCTCACCACCTCAGAATTCACCCCTCCACTTT. The chain couples TRBV18 to TRBJ1-6; the D is unclear. Germline CDR1 KGHSH, CDR2 LQKENI. Trimming shortened V by 0 bases and J by 7 bases, and 4 bases separated the two germline ends. This CDR3 has 13 residues.

CDR3 DNA sequence: TGTGCCAGCAGCCCCCGACAGGGTATGACAGATACGCAGTATTTT. Protein: CASSPRQGMTDTQYF. This sequence joins TRBV11-2 and TRBJ2-3; 7 nucleotides line up with TRBD1. Per germline, CDR1 SGHAT and CDR2 FQNNGV. Trimming took 5 bases from V and 3 from J; bases not matched to a gene: 8. The CDR3 runs 15 residues.

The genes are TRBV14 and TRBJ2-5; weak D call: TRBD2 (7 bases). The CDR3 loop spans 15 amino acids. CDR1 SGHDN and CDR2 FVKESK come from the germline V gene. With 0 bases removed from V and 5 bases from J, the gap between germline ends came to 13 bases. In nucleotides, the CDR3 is TGTGCCAGCAGCCAAGATTTCGGGGGGCTGGAGACCCAGTACTTC. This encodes CASSQDFGGLETQYF.

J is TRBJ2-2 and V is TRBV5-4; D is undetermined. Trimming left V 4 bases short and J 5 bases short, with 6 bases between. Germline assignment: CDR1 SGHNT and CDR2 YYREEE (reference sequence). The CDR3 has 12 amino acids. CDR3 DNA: TGTGCCAGCAGCACAACTACCGGGGAGCTGTTTTTT. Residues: CASSTTTGELFF.

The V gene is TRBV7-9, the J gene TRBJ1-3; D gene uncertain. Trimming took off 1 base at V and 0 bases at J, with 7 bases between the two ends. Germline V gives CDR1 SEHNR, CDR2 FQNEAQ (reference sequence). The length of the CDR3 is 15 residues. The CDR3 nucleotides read TGTGCCAGCAGCTTAGTTCCAGGCTCTGGAAACACCATATATTTT. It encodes CASSLVPGSGNTIYF.

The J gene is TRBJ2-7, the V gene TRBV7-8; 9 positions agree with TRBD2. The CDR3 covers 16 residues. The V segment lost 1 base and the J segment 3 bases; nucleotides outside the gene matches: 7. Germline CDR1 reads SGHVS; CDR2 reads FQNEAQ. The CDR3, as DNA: TGTGCCAGCAGCTTAGGGGTAGCGGGAGTGTTCTACGAGCAGTACTTC. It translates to CASSLGVAGVFYEQYF.

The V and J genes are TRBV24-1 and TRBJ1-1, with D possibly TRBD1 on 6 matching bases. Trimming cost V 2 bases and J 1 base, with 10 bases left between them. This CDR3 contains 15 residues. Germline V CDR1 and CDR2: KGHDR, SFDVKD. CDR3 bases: TGTGCCACCAGTGATTCAGGACAGACGAACACTGAAGCTTTCTTT. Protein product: CATSDSGQTNTEAFF.

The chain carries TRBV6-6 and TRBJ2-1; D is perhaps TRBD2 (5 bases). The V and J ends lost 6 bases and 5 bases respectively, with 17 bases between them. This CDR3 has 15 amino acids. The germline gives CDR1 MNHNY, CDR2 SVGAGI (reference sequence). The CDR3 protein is CASSYTGSSNNEQFF. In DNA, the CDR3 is TGTGCCAGCAGCTACACGGGATCGTCAAACAATGAGCAGTTCTTC.

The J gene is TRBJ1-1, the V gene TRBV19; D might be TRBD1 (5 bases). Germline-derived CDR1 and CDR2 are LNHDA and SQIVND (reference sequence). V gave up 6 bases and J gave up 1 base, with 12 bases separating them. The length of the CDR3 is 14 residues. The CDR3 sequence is CASRLGGGNTEAFF. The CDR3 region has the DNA TGTGCCAGTAGACTCGGGGGGGGGAACACTGAAGCTTTCTTT.

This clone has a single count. The CDR3 sequence is CASSQGSWSYEQFF. As DNA, the CDR3 is TGCGCCAGCAGCCAAGGATCGTGGAGTTACGAGCAGTTCTTC. V is TRBV4-3 and J is TRBJ2-1; D uncertain. Germline V CDR1 and CDR2: LGHNA, YSLEER. V was clipped by 1 base and J by 10 bases, with 14 bases between them. The CDR3 loop spans 14 amino acids.

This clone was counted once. CDR3 bases: TGCGCCAGCAGCTTTTTGACTAGCAGCTACAATGAGCAGTTCTTC. It is translated as CASSFLTSSYNEQFF. The chain uses TRBV5-1 and TRBJ2-1, with 7 bases matching TRBD2. This CDR3 is 15 amino acids long. V gave up 2 bases and J gave up 3 bases; unmatched junction bases: 5. Germline V CDR1 and CDR2: SGHRS, YFSETQ.